These T cell receptor beta chains were read from a single sample in a study of T cell repertoires in cytomegalovirus infection. From the reads, TCRdb called clonotypes with MiXCR, one entry per CDR3 protein. The sample carries 200,000 to 300,000 distinct CDR3 sequences, roughly 13% recorded once. Input material: PBMCs. The receptors come from a human donor in good health (CMV status not recorded). Some clones in this sample may be carry-over from other donors' samples. CDR3s include the opening cysteine and the closing phenylalanine or tryptophan. The order of the fields is D gene, J gene, CDR3 length, V gene, CDR3 protein. A D gene is named only where the DNA matches it firmly.

D: NA
J: TRBJ2-1
length: 15
V: TRBV5-1
CDR3: CASSGSPGIYNEQFF

D: NA
J: TRBJ1-2
length: 13
V: TRBV6-1
CDR3: CASSERGPYGYTF

D: NA
J: TRBJ2-7
length: 14
V: TRBV7-2
CDR3: CASSLDWSSYEQYF

D: NA
J: TRBJ2-3
length: 13
V: TRBV6-4
CDR3: CASSAGYTDTQYF

D: NA
J: TRBJ1-2
length: 11
V: TRBV20-1
CDR3: CSAKGYYGYTF

D: NA
J: TRBJ1-2
length: 13
V: TRBV6-5
CDR3: CASSYSAIGGYTF

D: NA
J: TRBJ2-1
length: 11
V: TRBV7-2
CDR3: CASSLGHEQFF

D: NA
J: TRBJ2-1
length: 19
V: TRBV6-6
CDR3: CASSYSAGITGAPYNEQFF

D: NA
J: TRBJ2-1
length: 10
V: TRBV19
CDR3: CASSDRQQFF

D: TRBD1
J: TRBJ2-7
length: 13
V: TRBV28
CDR3: CASRRLTGNEQYF

D: NA
J: TRBJ2-1
length: 12
V: TRBV29-1
CDR3: CSVEDLDNEQFF

D: TRBD1
J: TRBJ1-1
length: 13
V: TRBV29-1
CDR3: CSVAETGWTEAFF

D: NA
J: TRBJ2-7
length: 13
V: TRBV7-2
CDR3: CASSLFRAYEQYF

D: NA
J: TRBJ2-5
length: 12
V: TRBV7-2
CDR3: CASSSSRQTQYF

D: NA
J: TRBJ1-1
length: 14
V: TRBV20-1
CDR3: CSARPHQGVDEAFF

D: TRBD2
J: TRBJ2-1
length: 14
V: TRBV2
CDR3: CASTLAGVHNEQFF

D: TRBD2
J: TRBJ2-3
length: 14
V: TRBV20-1
CDR3: CSARGGGGTDTQYF

D: NA
J: TRBJ2-7
length: 15
V: TRBV4-1
CDR3: CASSPRGRSDYEQYF

D: TRBD2
J: TRBJ2-1
length: 15
V: TRBV6-2/TRBV6-3
CDR3: CASGNSGGFYNEQFF

D: TRBD2
J: TRBJ2-1
length: 19
V: TRBV4-2
CDR3: CASSQGTGVRLAGRVEQFF

D: TRBD2
J: TRBJ2-1
length: 16
V: TRBV6-1
CDR3: CASSSGGAASYNEQFF

D: NA
J: TRBJ2-7
length: 13
V: TRBV7-9
CDR3: CASSFGTYYEQYF

D: TRBD2
J: TRBJ2-7
length: 13
V: TRBV20-1
CDR3: CSARASGYYEQYF

D: NA
J: TRBJ1-1
length: 12
V: TRBV14
CDR3: CASSWRNTEAFF

D: TRBD2
J: TRBJ2-7
length: 15
V: TRBV7-9
CDR3: CASSFLTSGTSEQYF

D: NA
J: TRBJ1-5
length: 15
V: TRBV12-3/TRBV12-4
CDR3: CASSPWGRGNQPQHF

D: NA
J: TRBJ2-1
length: 12
V: TRBV6-2/TRBV6-3
CDR3: CASSVRANEQFF

D: NA
J: TRBJ1-2
length: 14
V: TRBV7-3
CDR3: CASSLGGTDYGYTF

D: TRBD1
J: TRBJ1-2
length: 13
V: TRBV7-9
CDR3: CASSVDRGRGYTF

D: NA
J: TRBJ2-1
length: 17
V: TRBV4-1
CDR3: CASSLPAAEPSDNEQFF

D: NA
J: TRBJ1-5
length: 14
V: TRBV2
CDR3: CASRLGVGNQPQHF

D: NA
J: TRBJ2-3
length: 12
V: TRBV20-1
CDR3: CGSRVGPDTQYF

D: NA
J: TRBJ1-2
length: 10
V: TRBV6-2/TRBV6-3
CDR3: CASIRGGYTF

D: NA
J: TRBJ2-1
length: 16
V: TRBV14
CDR3: CASSQGWQGVYNEQFF

D: NA
J: TRBJ2-5
length: 15
V: TRBV7-9
CDR3: CASSARRGQGGTQYF

D: NA
J: TRBJ1-5
length: 14
V: TRBV3-1
CDR3: CASTQGRNHQPQHF

D: TRBD1
J: TRBJ1-5
length: 12
V: TRBV10-3
CDR3: CAISTGDQPQHF

D: NA
J: TRBJ1-1
length: 13
V: TRBV7-9
CDR3: CASTRQENTEAFF

D: NA
J: TRBJ1-2
length: 13
V: TRBV28
CDR3: CASSSTGIPGYTF

D: TRBD2
J: TRBJ2-5
length: 17
V: TRBV11-2
CDR3: CTSSLGGSGRALETQYF

D: NA
J: TRBJ1-5
length: 16
V: TRBV19
CDR3: CASSILRQISNQPQHF

D: NA
J: TRBJ2-3
length: 15
V: TRBV7-6
CDR3: CASSLGVQGSDTQYF

D: TRBD2
J: TRBJ2-5
length: 11
V: TRBV6-2/TRBV6-3
CDR3: CASSYGTRWYF

D: NA
J: TRBJ2-3
length: 16
V: TRBV7-2
CDR3: CASRSSTVSSTDTQYF

D: TRBD1
J: TRBJ2-3
length: 14
V: TRBV20-1
CDR3: CSALGDRDTDTQYF

D: NA
J: TRBJ2-3
length: 16
V: TRBV5-6
CDR3: CASSPPFGANTDTQYF

D: NA
J: TRBJ1-1
length: 13
V: TRBV11-2
CDR3: CASSPGPAPEAFF

D: TRBD1
J: TRBJ1-1
length: 18
V: TRBV3-1
CDR3: CASSQLRDRGAVGTEAFF

D: NA
J: TRBJ2-7
length: 14
V: TRBV3-1
CDR3: CASSQRRGAYEQYF

D: TRBD2
J: TRBJ2-1
length: 17
V: TRBV7-9
CDR3: CASSFGTSGRENNEQFF

D: NA
J: TRBJ1-1
length: 15
V: TRBV5-1
CDR3: CASSLGDEIYTEAFF

D: TRBD2
J: TRBJ2-1
length: 16
V: TRBV6-4
CDR3: CASSDSGSGNYNEQFF

D: NA
J: TRBJ2-7
length: 15
V: TRBV9
CDR3: CASSVHRNSPYEQYF

D: TRBD1
J: TRBJ2-1
length: 13
V: TRBV7-9
CDR3: CASLTGGNNEQFF

D: NA
J: TRBJ2-7
length: 15
V: TRBV7-2
CDR3: CASSTEGGLFGEQYF

D: NA
J: TRBJ1-5
length: 12
V: TRBV29-1
CDR3: CSVMSRGQPQHF

D: TRBD2
J: TRBJ2-1
length: 18
V: TRBV7-7
CDR3: CASRPDRVGRGGTGEQFF